The clone carrying this TCR beta chain was seen a few times. Germline trimming cut 9 bases from V and 4 bases from J; bases unmatched to any gene: 8. This CDR3 has 14 residues. Germline CDR1 reads MGHRA; CDR2 reads YSYEKL. Unique molecular identifiers were attached to individual cDNA molecules. TCRdb independently ran MiXCR on the 5' RACE reads; one entry per CDR3 protein. The repertoire holds under 100,000 distinct CDR3 sequences, with roughly 13% as singletons. The data were obtained in a study of early T cells in non-severe SARS-CoV-2 infection. This chain links TRBV4-1 with TRBJ2-3, with TRBD2 matching 9 bases. The TCR originated in an adult who was a healthcare worker with PCR-confirmed SARS-CoV-2 infection or an uninfected control (not recorded which). Input material: whole blood. The CDR3 loop is CASSRAGGADTQYF. The DNA of the CDR3 is TGCGCCAGTTCTCGAGCGGGGGGAGCAGATACGCAGTATTTT.